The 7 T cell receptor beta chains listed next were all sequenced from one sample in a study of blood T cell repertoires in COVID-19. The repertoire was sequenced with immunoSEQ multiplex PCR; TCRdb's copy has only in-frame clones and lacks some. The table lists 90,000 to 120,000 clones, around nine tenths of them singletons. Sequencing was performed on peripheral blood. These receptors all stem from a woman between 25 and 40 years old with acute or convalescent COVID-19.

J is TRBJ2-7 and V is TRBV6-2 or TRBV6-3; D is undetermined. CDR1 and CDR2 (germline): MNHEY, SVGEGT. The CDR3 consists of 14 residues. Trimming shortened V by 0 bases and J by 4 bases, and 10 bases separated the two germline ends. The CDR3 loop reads CASSYSGGPYEQYF. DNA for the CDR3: TGTGCCAGCAGTTACTCAGGTGGGCCTTACGAGCAGTACTTC.

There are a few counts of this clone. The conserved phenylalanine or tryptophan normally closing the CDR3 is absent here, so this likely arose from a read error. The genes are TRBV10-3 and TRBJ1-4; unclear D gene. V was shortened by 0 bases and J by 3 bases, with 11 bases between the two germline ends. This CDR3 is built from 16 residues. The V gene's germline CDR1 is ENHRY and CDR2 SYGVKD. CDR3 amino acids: CAISESLGASNEKLFL. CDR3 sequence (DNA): TGTGCCATCAGTGAGTCATTAGGAGCCTCTAATGAAAAACTGTTTCTT.

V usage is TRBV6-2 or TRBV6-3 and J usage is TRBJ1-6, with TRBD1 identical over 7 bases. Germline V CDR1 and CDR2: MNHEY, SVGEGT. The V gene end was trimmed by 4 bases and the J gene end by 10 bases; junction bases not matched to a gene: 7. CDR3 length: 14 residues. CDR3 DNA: TGTGCCAGCAGTTCCGGGACAGAGGTCTCACCCCTCCACTTT. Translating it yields CASSSGTEVSPLHF.

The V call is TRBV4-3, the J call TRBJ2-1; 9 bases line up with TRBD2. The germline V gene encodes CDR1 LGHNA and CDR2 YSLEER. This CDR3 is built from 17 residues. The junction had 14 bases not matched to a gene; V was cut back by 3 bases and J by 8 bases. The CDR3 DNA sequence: TGCGCCAGCAGCCACGGACTAGCGAACTCGGGAGGGGATGAGCAGTTCTTC. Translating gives CASSHGLANSGGDEQFF.

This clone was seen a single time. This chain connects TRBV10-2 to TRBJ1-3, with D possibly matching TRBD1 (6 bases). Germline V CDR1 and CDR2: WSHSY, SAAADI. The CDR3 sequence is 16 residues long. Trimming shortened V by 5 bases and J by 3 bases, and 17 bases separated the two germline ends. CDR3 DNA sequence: TGCGCCAGCAGTAAAATATCCGGGACACTTGGAAACACCATATATTTT. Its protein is CASSKISGTLGNTIYF.

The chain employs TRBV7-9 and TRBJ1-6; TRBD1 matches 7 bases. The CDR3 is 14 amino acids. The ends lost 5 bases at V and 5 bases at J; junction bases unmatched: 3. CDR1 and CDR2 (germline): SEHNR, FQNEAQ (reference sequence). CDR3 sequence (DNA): TGTGCCAGCAGCCAGGGACAGAATAATTCACCCCTCCACTTT. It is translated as CASSQGQNNSPLHF.

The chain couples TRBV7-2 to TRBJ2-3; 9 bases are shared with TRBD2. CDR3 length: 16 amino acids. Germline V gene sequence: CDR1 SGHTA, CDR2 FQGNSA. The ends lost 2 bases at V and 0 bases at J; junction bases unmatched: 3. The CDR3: CASSLNAGGSTDTQYF. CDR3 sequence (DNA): TGTGCCAGCAGCTTAAATGCGGGGGGGAGCACAGATACGCAGTATTTT.